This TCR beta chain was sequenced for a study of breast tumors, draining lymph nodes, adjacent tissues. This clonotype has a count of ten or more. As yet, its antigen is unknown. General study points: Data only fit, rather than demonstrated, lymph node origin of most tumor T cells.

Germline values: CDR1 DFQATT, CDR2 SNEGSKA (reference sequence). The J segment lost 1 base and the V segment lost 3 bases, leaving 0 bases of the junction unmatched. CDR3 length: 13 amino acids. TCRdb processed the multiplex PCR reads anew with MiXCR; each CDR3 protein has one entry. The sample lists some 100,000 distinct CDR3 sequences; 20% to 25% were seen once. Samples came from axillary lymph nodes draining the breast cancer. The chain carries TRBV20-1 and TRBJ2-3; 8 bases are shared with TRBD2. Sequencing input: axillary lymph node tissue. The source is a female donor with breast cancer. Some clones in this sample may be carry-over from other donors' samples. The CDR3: CSASGRGTDTQYF. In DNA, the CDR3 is TGCAGTGCTAGCGGGAGGGGCACAGATACGCAGTATTTT.